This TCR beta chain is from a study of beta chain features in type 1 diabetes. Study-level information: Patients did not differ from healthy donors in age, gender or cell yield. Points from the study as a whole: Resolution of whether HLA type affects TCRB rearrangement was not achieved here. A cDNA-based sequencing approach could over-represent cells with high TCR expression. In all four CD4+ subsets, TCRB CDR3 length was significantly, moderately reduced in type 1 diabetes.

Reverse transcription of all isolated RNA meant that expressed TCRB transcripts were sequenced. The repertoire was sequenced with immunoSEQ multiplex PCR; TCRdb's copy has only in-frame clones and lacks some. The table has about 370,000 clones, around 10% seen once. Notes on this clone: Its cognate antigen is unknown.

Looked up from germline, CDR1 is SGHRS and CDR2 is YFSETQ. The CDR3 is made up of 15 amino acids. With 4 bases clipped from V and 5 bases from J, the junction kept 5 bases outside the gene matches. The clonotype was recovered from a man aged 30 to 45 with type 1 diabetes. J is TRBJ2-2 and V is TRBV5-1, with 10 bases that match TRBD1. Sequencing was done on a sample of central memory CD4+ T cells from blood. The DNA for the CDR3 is TGCGCCAGCAGCCCCGGGACAGGGGTTACCGGGGAGCTGTTTTTT. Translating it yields CASSPGTGVTGELFF.